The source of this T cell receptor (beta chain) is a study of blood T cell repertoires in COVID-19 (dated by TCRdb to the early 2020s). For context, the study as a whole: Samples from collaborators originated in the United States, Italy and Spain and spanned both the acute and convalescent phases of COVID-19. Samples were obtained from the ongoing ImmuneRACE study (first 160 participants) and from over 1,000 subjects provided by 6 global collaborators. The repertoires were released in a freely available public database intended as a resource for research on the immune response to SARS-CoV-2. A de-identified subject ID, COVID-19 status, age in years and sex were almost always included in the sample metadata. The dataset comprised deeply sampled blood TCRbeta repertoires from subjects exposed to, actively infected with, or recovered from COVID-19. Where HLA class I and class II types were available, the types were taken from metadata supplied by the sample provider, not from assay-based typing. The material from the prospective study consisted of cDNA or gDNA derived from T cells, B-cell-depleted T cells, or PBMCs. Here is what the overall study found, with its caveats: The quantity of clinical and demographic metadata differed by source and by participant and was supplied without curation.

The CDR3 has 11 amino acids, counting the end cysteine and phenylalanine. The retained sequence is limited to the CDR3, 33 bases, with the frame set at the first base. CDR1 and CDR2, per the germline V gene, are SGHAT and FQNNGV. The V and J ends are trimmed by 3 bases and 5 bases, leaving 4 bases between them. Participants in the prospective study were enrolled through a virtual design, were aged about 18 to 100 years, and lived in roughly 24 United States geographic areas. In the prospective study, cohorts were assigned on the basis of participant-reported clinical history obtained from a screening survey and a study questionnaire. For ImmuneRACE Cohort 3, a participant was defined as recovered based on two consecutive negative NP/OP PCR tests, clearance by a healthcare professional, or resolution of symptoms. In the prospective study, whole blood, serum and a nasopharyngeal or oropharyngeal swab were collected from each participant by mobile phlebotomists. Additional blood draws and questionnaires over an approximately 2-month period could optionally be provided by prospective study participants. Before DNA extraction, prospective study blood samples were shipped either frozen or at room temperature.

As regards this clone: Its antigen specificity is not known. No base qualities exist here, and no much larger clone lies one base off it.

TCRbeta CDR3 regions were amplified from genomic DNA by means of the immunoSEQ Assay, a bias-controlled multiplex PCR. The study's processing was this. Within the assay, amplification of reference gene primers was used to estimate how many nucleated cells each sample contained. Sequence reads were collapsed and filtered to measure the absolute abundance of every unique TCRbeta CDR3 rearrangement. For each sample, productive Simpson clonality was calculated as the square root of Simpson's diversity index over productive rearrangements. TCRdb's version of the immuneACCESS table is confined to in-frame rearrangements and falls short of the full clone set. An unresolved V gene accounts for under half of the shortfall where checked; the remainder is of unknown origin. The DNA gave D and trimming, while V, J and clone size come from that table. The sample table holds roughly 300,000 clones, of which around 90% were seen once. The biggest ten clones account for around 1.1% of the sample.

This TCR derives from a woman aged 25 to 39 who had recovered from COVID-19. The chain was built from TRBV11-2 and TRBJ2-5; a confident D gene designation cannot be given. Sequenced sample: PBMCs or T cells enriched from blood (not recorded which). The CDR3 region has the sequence CASSLEETQYF. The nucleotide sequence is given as TGTGCCAGCAGCTTGGAGGAGACCCAGTACTTC. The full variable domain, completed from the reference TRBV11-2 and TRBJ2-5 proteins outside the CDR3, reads EAGVAQSPRYKIIEKRQSVAFWCNPISGHATLYWYQQILGQGPKLLIQFQNNGVVDDSQLPKDRFSAERLKGVDSTLKIQPAKLEDSAVYLCASSLEETQYFGPGTRLLVL.